These 30 T cell receptor beta chains share one sample of origin, sequenced in a study of cytomegalovirus exposure and HLA in healthy donors. The PCR employed 60 Vbeta primers together with 13 Jbeta primers. Using immunoSEQ multiplex PCR, the repertoire was profiled, and TCRdb retains in-frame clones only, with some absent. Altogether 170,000 or so clones are present, around four fifths being singletons, with the ten largest covering 1.9%. Material: PBMCs. The receptors here all came from a man in his late teens or twenties in good health and CMV-seronegative.

The rearrangement uses TRBV2 and TRBJ1-5; D perhaps matches TRBD1 (6 bases). CDR1 is SNHLY, CDR2 FYNNEI, per germline. Trimming removed 6 bases from V and 2 bases from J, with 14 bases in between. CDR3 length: 15 residues. The CDR3 DNA sequence: TGTGCCAGCAGAGCCACAGGGCAGGGCAATCAGCCCCAGCATTTT. Protein sequence: CASRATGQGNQPQHF. Looking up the rest from reference TRBV2 and TRBJ1-5 gives the full variable domain: EPEVTQTPSHQVTQMGQEVILRCVPISNHLYFYWYRQILGQKVEFLVSFYNNEISEKSEIFDDQFSVERPDGSNFTLKIRSTKLEDSAMYFCASRATGQGNQPQHFGDGTRLSIL.

The V gene is TRBV2, the J gene TRBJ1-5, with D maybe TRBD1 (5 bases). Per the germline V gene, CDR1 is SNHLY and CDR2 is FYNNEI. This CDR3 is built from 15 residues. V was cut by 3 bases and J by 1 base, with 10 bases left in between. CDR3 sequence: CASSDQGGSNQPQHF. The CDR3 DNA is TGTGCCAGCAGTGACCAGGGAGGGAGCAATCAGCCCCAGCATTTT.

The chain combines TRBV28 with TRBJ2-5; possible D gene TRBD1, 5 bases. CDR1 and CDR2 from the germline V gene are MDHEN and SYDVKM. The CDR3 has 11 amino acids. The V end was cut by 7 bases, the J end by 3 bases, with 6 bases between. The CDR3 DNA reads TGTGCCAGCAAGACAGAAGAGACCCAGTACTTC. Its translation is CASKTEETQYF.

J is TRBJ2-5 and V is TRBV5-6, with D possibly TRBD1 on 5 matching bases. Germline V gene data show CDR1 as SGHDT and CDR2 as YYEEEE. Deletions cut 5 bases from V and 5 bases from J, with 13 bases between. The length of the CDR3 is 13 residues. Here the CDR3 reads CASRAGWSETQYF. CDR3 coding DNA: TGTGCCAGCAGGGCAGGGTGGTCGGAGACCCAGTACTTC. The whole variable domain, filled in from reference TRBV5-6 and TRBJ2-5, reads DAGVTQSPTHLIKTRGQQVTLRCSPKSGHDTVSWYQQALGQGPQFIFQYYEEEERQRGNFPDRFSGHQFPNYSSELNVNALLLGDSALYLCASRAGWSETQYFGPGTRLLVL.

A word on this clone: The sample contains more than one DNA sequence encoding this CDR3. The J gene is TRBJ2-7, the V gene TRBV7-8; 9 bases line up with TRBD2. The CDR3 runs 14 residues. Germline V gene lookup returns CDR1 SGHVS and CDR2 FQNEAQ. V was pared by 7 bases and J by 0 bases, with 4 bases of the junction left unmatched. CDR3 DNA: TGTGCCAGCATGCGACTAGCGGACTCCTACGAGCAGTACTTC. Protein sequence: CASMRLADSYEQYF.

This clone was counted a single time. V is TRBV7-9 and J is TRBJ1-5; the D gene is possibly TRBD1 (5 bases). Germline V gene data show CDR1 as SEHNR and CDR2 as FQNEAQ (reference sequence). CDR3 size: 16 residues. V was clipped by 1 base and J by 1 base, with 11 bases between them. The DNA of the CDR3 is TGTGCCAGCAGCTTAGTTTCCAGGGAAAGCAATCAGCCCCAGCATTTT. Translated, it gives CASSLVSRESNQPQHF.

The chain recombines TRBV7-3 with TRBJ2-1; 7 positions agree with TRBD1. Germline values: CDR1 SGHTA, CDR2 FQGTGA. J was trimmed by 7 bases and V by 5 bases; bases with no gene match: 11. The CDR3 length is 15 residues. The CDR3 here is CASSQGQGVGNEQFF. CDR3 in DNA: TGTGCCAGCAGCCAAGGGCAGGGGGTCGGGAATGAGCAGTTCTTC.

This clone came up a few times. The rearrangement uses TRBV5-1 and TRBJ1-1; D not certain. Germline V CDR1 and CDR2: SGHRS, YFSETQ. This CDR3 spans 14 amino acids. V dropped 0 bases and J dropped 2 bases, with 8 bases sitting between them. Written as DNA, the CDR3 is TGCGCCAGCAGCTTGGTAGGGAGCAACACTGAAGCTTTCTTT. Its protein is CASSLVGSNTEAFF.

The CDR3 loop reads CASSLGTSGGTDTQYF. The CDR3 nucleotides are TGTGCCAGCAGCCTCGGGACTAGCGGCGGCACAGATACGCAGTATTTT. The V gene is TRBV11-3, the J gene TRBJ2-3, with 11 positions matching TRBD2. The CDR3 runs to 16 residues. The germline V gene has CDR1 SGHNT and CDR2 YENEEA. V was clipped by 5 bases and J by 1 base; unmatched bases: 5. Together with reference TRBV11-3 and TRBJ2-3, the CDR3 gives the full variable domain: EAGVVQSPRYKIIEKKQPVAFWCNPISGHNTLYWYLQNLGQGPELLIRYENEEAVDDSQLPKDRFSAERLKGVDSTLKIQPAELGDSAVYLCASSLGTSGGTDTQYFGPGTRLTVL.

The chain is built from TRBV28 and TRBJ2-5; D not resolved. This CDR3 has 14 amino acids. Germline CDR1 is MDHEN and CDR2 is SYDVKM. V lost 6 bases to trimming and J lost 3 bases, with 14 bases between them. CDR3: CASSPRLEEETQYF. CDR3 sequence (DNA): TGTGCCAGCAGCCCCAGGCTGGAAGAAGAGACCCAGTACTTC.

The V and J genes are TRBV5-8 and TRBJ1-4, with 7 bases identical to TRBD1. This CDR3 spans 15 amino acids. CDR1 and CDR2 from the germline V gene are SGHTS and YDEGEE. V shed 6 bases, J shed 5 bases, and the junction held 10 bases outside the gene matches. CDR3 in amino acids: CASNEVGGRNEKLFF. DNA of the CDR3: TGTGCCAGCAACGAAGTAGGGGGCCGGAATGAAAAACTGTTTTTT.

This chain uses TRBV29-1 with TRBJ2-1, with 7 bases lining up with TRBD2. This CDR3 comprises 14 residues. V was pared by 7 bases and J by 6 bases, with 12 bases of the junction left unmatched. Germline lookup yields CDR1 SQVTM and CDR2 ANQGSEA. The CDR3 sequence is CSAQTGRGVNEQFF. The CDR3 nucleotides are TGCAGCGCGCAAACCGGACGGGGGGTCAATGAGCAGTTCTTC.

This clone was counted between two and nine times. Additional DNA sequences in this sample encode the identical CDR3. The chain links TRBV11-1 to TRBJ2-1; D possibly corresponds to TRBD2 (6 bases). The CDR3 runs 14 residues. The germline gives CDR1 SGHAT, CDR2 FQDESV (reference sequence). The germline V and J ends were trimmed by 1 base and 4 bases, with 8 bases remaining between them. CDR3 amino acids: CASSLGGEYNEQFF. The DNA for the CDR3 is TGTGCCAGCAGCTTAGGGGGGGAGTACAATGAGCAGTTCTTC.

The chain links TRBV27 to TRBJ1-6; possible D gene TRBD1, 5 bases. CDR1 is MNHEY and CDR2 is SMNVEV in the germline V gene (reference sequence). The CDR3 loop spans 17 amino acids. The V and J ends lost 5 bases and 0 bases respectively, with 14 bases between them. As DNA, the CDR3 is TGTGCCAGCAGTCCCCAGGGTAGGGGCTCCTATAATTCACCCCTCCACTTT. Translation gives CASSPQGRGSYNSPLHF.

This chain joins TRBV4-1 and TRBJ2-1; TRBD2 is a possible D gene (5 bases). Trimming took 4 bases from V and 4 from J, leaving 8 bases between them. This CDR3 region has 13 residues. Per the germline V gene, CDR1 is MGHRA and CDR2 is YSYEKL. The CDR3 region is CASSLGLYNEQFF. The DNA of the CDR3 is TGCGCCAGCAGCCTCGGACTGTACAATGAGCAGTTCTTC.

The chain carries TRBV28 and TRBJ2-2; D gene ambiguous. Germline assignment: CDR1 MDHEN and CDR2 SYDVKM. V was shortened by 5 bases and J by 3 bases, with 7 bases between the two germline ends. The CDR3 is 13 amino acids. CDR3 protein: CASSRSDTGELFF. The DNA for the CDR3 is TGTGCCAGCAGTAGAAGCGACACCGGGGAGCTGTTTTTT.

The V call is TRBV5-4, the J call TRBJ2-7, with 9 bases identical to TRBD1. CDR1 is SGHNT, CDR2 YYREEE, per germline (reference sequence). Trimming took 4 bases from V and 1 from J; bases not matched to a gene: 9. This CDR3 has 16 amino acids. CDR3 nucleotides: TGTGCCAGCAGCCCCTTGGGACAGGGTCTTTCCTACGAGCAGTACTTC. Translation gives CASSPLGQGLSYEQYF.

This sequence joins TRBV25-1 and TRBJ2-7, with D possibly being TRBD1 (6 bases). CDR3 length: 14 residues. Per the germline V gene, CDR1 is MGHDK and CDR2 is SYGVNS. The V gene lost 5 bases and the J gene lost 4 bases, with 15 bases spanning the gap. The CDR3 spells CASSSGQSRYEQYF. CDR3 coding DNA: TGTGCCAGCAGTTCCGGACAGTCCAGGTACGAGCAGTACTTC.

The genes are TRBV19 and TRBJ1-2, with D maybe TRBD1 (6 bases). V lost 3 bases and J 8 bases, leaving 16 bases between the germline ends. The germline V gene has CDR1 LNHDA and CDR2 SQIVND (reference sequence). The CDR3 extends over 14 amino acids. The CDR3: CASSIPGEGYGYTF. DNA of the CDR3: TGTGCCAGTAGTATCCCAGGGGAAGGTTACGGCTACACCTTC.

The chain's CDR3 is CASSFIAGGSYNEQFF. In DNA form, the CDR3 reads TGTGCCAGCAGCTTCATAGCGGGAGGCTCCTACAATGAGCAGTTCTTC. V gene TRBV7-9 combines with J gene TRBJ2-1; TRBD2 matches at 10 bases. With 3 bases clipped from V and 0 bases from J, the junction kept 2 bases outside the gene matches. Per germline, CDR1 SEHNR and CDR2 FQNEAQ (reference sequence). The CDR3 covers 16 residues. Based on the CDR3 plus reference TRBV7-9 and TRBJ2-1, the full variable domain is DTGVSQNPRHKITKRGQNVTFRCDPISEHNRLYWYRQTLGQGPEFLTYFQNEAQLEKSRLLSDRFSAERPKGSFSTLEIQRTEQGDSAMYLCASSFIAGGSYNEQFFGPGTRLTVL.

The rearrangement joins TRBV10-2 to TRBJ2-3; D gene ambiguous. Germline V lookup: CDR1 WSHSY, CDR2 SAAADI. V was trimmed by 5 bases and J by 1 base, leaving 4 bases between them. This CDR3 has 12 residues. This CDR3 reads CASSQGTDTQYF. The DNA for the CDR3 is TGCGCCAGCAGTCAGGGCACAGATACGCAGTATTTT.

The chain links TRBV13 to TRBJ2-7, with 13 bases aligning to TRBD2. V lost 5 bases and J lost 6; bases outside the gene matches: 13. CDR1 is PRHDT and CDR2 is FYEKMQ in the germline V gene (reference sequence). The CDR3 consists of 17 residues. The CDR3 region has the DNA TGTGCCAGCAGCCCCCCCCGAGGGACTAGCGGGATTGGCGAGCAGTACTTC. Its translation: CASSPPRGTSGIGEQYF.

V gene TRBV11-2 combines with J gene TRBJ1-3; D possibly corresponds to TRBD1 (6 bases). The CDR3 consists of 16 residues. Germline V lookup: CDR1 SGHAT, CDR2 FQNNGV. V was trimmed by 5 bases and J by 0 bases, leaving 14 bases between them. The CDR3 region is CASSGTNRDSGNTIYF. The DNA of the CDR3 is TGTGCCAGCAGCGGGACCAACAGGGACTCTGGAAACACCATATATTTT.

The chain combines TRBV4-3 with TRBJ1-1, with no clear D. Germline CDR1 and CDR2: LGHNA and YSLEER. There are 16 residues in the CDR3. V lost 2 bases and J 1 base, leaving 14 bases between the germline ends. The CDR3 DNA reads as TGCGCCAGCAGCCAAAAGAGGGTGGGTAAGAACACTGAAGCTTTCTTT. It is translated as CASSQKRVGKNTEAFF.

The chain links TRBV10-3 to TRBJ1-6; D is unresolved. The CDR3 sequence is 15 residues long. Trimming left V 3 bases short and J 4 bases short, with 10 bases between. Germline V gives CDR1 ENHRY, CDR2 SYGVKD. CDR3 DNA sequence: TGTGCCATCAGTGACGGGGATCCGTATAATTCACCCCTCCACTTT. It codes for CAISDGDPYNSPLHF.

The chain employs TRBV7-2 and TRBJ2-5, with D unclear. Near its end, the DNA agrees better with TRBJ2-7, so the J call may be wrong. Germline V gives CDR1 SGHTA, CDR2 FQGNSA. The CDR3 consists of 13 residues. Here the CDR3 DNA reads TGTGCCAGCAGCTTATACCAAAGCTACGAGCAGTACTTC. This translates into CASSLYQSYEQYF.

This clone was picked up one time. The chain uses TRBV2 and TRBJ1-2; TRBD1 matches at 7 bases. Germline V gene sequence: CDR1 SNHLY, CDR2 FYNNEI. The V segment lost 5 bases and the J segment 6 bases; nucleotides outside the gene matches: 6. CDR3 length: 13 residues. CDR3 region: CASSQQGRDGYTF. CDR3 nucleotide sequence: TGTGCCAGCAGTCAACAGGGGAGAGATGGCTACACCTTC.

This rearrangement joins TRBV18 to TRBJ2-2; 8 nucleotides match TRBD1. Germline values: CDR1 KGHSH, CDR2 LQKENI. Losses at the gene ends were 8 bases for V and 4 bases for J; bases not matched to a gene: 9. This CDR3 has 15 residues. The CDR3 spells CASEPGGLSTGELFF. CDR3 nucleotide sequence: TGTGCCAGCGAACCAGGGGGCTTGTCCACCGGGGAGCTGTTTTTT.

This chain links TRBV7-9 with TRBJ1-2; possible D gene TRBD1, 6 bases. The CDR3 consists of 14 residues. Trimming removed 5 bases at V and 8 bases at J, with 18 bases between. Germline V lookup: CDR1 SEHNR, CDR2 FQNEAQ (reference sequence). CDR3 sequence (DNA): TGTGCCAGCAGCCACAGGACACAGGGTACGGGCTACACCTTC. This codes for CASSHRTQGTGYTF.

The genes are TRBV19 and TRBJ2-2, with D perhaps matching TRBD2 (7 bases). This CDR3 spans 15 amino acids. Between the trimmed V and J ends, which lost 7 bases and 6 bases, there was a span of 18 bases. Germline V gene data show CDR1 as LNHDA and CDR2 as SQIVND (reference sequence). The CDR3 DNA follows: TGTGCCAGTACCTTCCCTGGGGGGGCGGCCGGGGAGCTGTTTTTT. Encoded protein: CASTFPGGAAGELFF.